This is a list of T cell receptor beta chains from one sample in a study of cytomegalovirus exposure and HLA in healthy donors. Libraries were prepared by immunoSEQ multiplex PCR; TCRdb keeps only in-frame clonotypes and omits some of them. The sample holds under 35,000 clones; about 66% are singletons and the top ten take around two fifths. What was sequenced was PBMCs. These receptors originate from a male donor in good health and CMV-seropositive. Both conserved end residues are part of each CDR3. A D gene is named only where the DNA matches it firmly. Size tells how often a clone was seen (once, few, many) or the class of an expanded clone, and some rows leave it out.

D gene: .; clone size: .; V gene: TRBV29-1; J gene: TRBJ1-1; CDR3 protein: CSVDTGETEAFF; CDR3 DNA: TGCAGCGTTGATACCGGGGAGACTGAAGCTTTCTTT
D gene: .; clone size: few; V gene: TRBV6-4; J gene: TRBJ2-2; CDR3 protein: CASSERGGDTGELFF; CDR3 DNA: TGTGCCAGCAGTGAGAGGGGGGGCGACACCGGGGAGCTGTTTTTT
D gene: TRBD2; clone size: .; V gene: TRBV5-3; J gene: TRBJ2-7; CDR3 protein: CARSFTSGRPYEQYF; CDR3 DNA: TGTGCCAGAAGCTTTACTAGCGGGAGACCCTACGAGCAGTACTTC
D gene: TRBD1; clone size: .; V gene: TRBV9; J gene: TRBJ2-5; CDR3 protein: CASSVGQGVRETQYF; CDR3 DNA: TGTGCCAGCAGCGTGGGGCAGGGGGTGCGGGAGACCCAGTACTTC
D gene: TRBD2; clone size: .; V gene: TRBV12-5; J gene: TRBJ2-1; CDR3 protein: CASGLSGLVPYNEQFF; CDR3 DNA: TGTGCTAGTGGTTTGTCGGGACTAGTTCCCTACAATGAGCAGTTCTTC
D gene: .; clone size: .; V gene: TRBV6-5; J gene: TRBJ1-4; CDR3 protein: CATKDSGWVEKLFF; CDR3 DNA: TGTGCCACAAAAGACAGTGGTTGGGTTGAAAAACTGTTTTTT
D gene: TRBD1; clone size: .; V gene: TRBV4-1; J gene: TRBJ2-1; CDR3 protein: CASSLGQGRYNEQFF; CDR3 DNA: TGCGCCAGCAGCTTAGGACAGGGCAGGTACAATGAGCAGTTCTTC
D gene: .; clone size: .; V gene: TRBV6-1; J gene: TRBJ1-3; CDR3 protein: CASSSGNSGGNTIYF; CDR3 DNA: TGTGCCAGCAGTTCAGGGAATTCGGGTGGAAACACCATATATTTT
D gene: .; clone size: once; V gene: TRBV5-1; J gene: TRBJ1-3; CDR3 protein: CASSLDRSSGNTIYF; CDR3 DNA: TGCGCCAGCAGCTTGGACAGATCCTCTGGAAACACCATATATTTT
D gene: TRBD1; clone size: .; V gene: TRBV5-1; J gene: TRBJ1-2; CDR3 protein: CASSLTTGNSYGYTF; CDR3 DNA: TGCGCCAGCAGCTTAACGACAGGGAACAGCTATGGCTACACCTTC
D gene: .; clone size: .; V gene: TRBV5-1; J gene: TRBJ1-2; CDR3 protein: CASSPGQLYGYTF; CDR3 DNA: TGCGCCAGCAGTCCGGGACAACTCTATGGCTACACCTTC
D gene: .; clone size: few; V gene: TRBV28; J gene: TRBJ1-4; CDR3 protein: CASSHQQATNEKLFF; CDR3 DNA: TGTGCCAGCAGCCACCAACAGGCAACTAATGAAAAACTGTTTTTT
D gene: .; clone size: .; V gene: TRBV29-1; J gene: TRBJ2-1; CDR3 protein: CSVVAVYNEQFF; CDR3 DNA: TGCAGCGTTGTAGCGGTTTACAATGAGCAGTTCTTC
D gene: .; clone size: .; V gene: TRBV28; J gene: TRBJ1-1; CDR3 protein: CASSFPQLTEAFF; CDR3 DNA: TGTGCCAGCAGTTTCCCCCAATTGACTGAAGCTTTCTTT
D gene: .; clone size: .; V gene: TRBV15; J gene: TRBJ1-4; CDR3 protein: CATSRAKSSLREKLFF; CDR3 DNA: TGTGCCACCAGCAGAGCAAAGTCAAGCCTTAGAGAAAAACTGTTTTTT
D gene: .; clone size: .; V gene: TRBV7-2; J gene: TRBJ1-1; CDR3 protein: CASSRPTAGVYEAFF; CDR3 DNA: TGTGCCAGCAGCCGTCCGACAGCGGGGGTTTATGAAGCTTTCTTT
D gene: TRBD1; clone size: few; V gene: TRBV4-1; J gene: TRBJ1-1; CDR3 protein: CASSQDGQGATEAFF; CDR3 DNA: TGCGCCAGCAGCCAAGATGGACAGGGGGCCACTGAAGCTTTCTTT
D gene: .; clone size: .; V gene: TRBV29-1; J gene: TRBJ1-2; CDR3 protein: CSVEGERVNYGYTF; CDR3 DNA: TGCAGCGTTGAGGGAGAACGCGTTAACTATGGCTACACCTTC
D gene: TRBD1; clone size: .; V gene: TRBV25-1; J gene: TRBJ2-3; CDR3 protein: CASSAGGQGKNTQYF; CDR3 DNA: TGTGCCAGCAGTGCGGGAGGACAGGGGAAGAATACGCAGTATTTT
D gene: TRBD1; clone size: .; V gene: TRBV7-9; J gene: TRBJ1-5; CDR3 protein: CSSSLDRVGAHQPQHF; CDR3 DNA: TGTTCCAGCAGCCTGGACAGGGTTGGTGCTCATCAGCCCCAGCATTTT
D gene: TRBD2; clone size: .; V gene: TRBV6-1; J gene: TRBJ2-2; CDR3 protein: CASSELAGGTGELFF; CDR3 DNA: TGTGCCAGCAGTGAACTAGCGGGGGGCACCGGGGAGCTGTTTTTT
D gene: .; clone size: .; V gene: TRBV7-9; J gene: TRBJ2-2; CDR3 protein: CASRPLSNTGELFF; CDR3 DNA: TGTGCCAGCAGACCCCTCAGTAACACCGGGGAGCTGTTTTTT
D gene: .; clone size: .; V gene: TRBV28; J gene: TRBJ1-2; CDR3 protein: CASSFLQGLNYGYTF; CDR3 DNA: TGTGCCAGCAGTTTTCTGCAGGGCCTAAACTATGGCTACACCTTC
D gene: .; clone size: .; V gene: TRBV6-4; J gene: TRBJ1-5; CDR3 protein: CASSPDRSQPQHF; CDR3 DNA: TGTGCCAGCAGCCCGGACAGATCCCAGCCCCAGCATTTT
D gene: .; clone size: .; V gene: TRBV11-2; J gene: TRBJ1-2; CDR3 protein: CASSLAARGDGYTF; CDR3 DNA: TGTGCCAGCAGCTTAGCGGCTCGGGGGGATGGCTACACCTTC
D gene: TRBD2; clone size: .; V gene: TRBV5-4; J gene: TRBJ2-3; CDR3 protein: CASSLGAGLAGATQYF; CDR3 DNA: TGTGCCAGCAGCTTGGGCGCGGGACTAGCGGGGGCTACGCAGTATTTT
D gene: .; clone size: .; V gene: TRBV6-5; J gene: TRBJ1-6; CDR3 protein: CASSYRQGNSPLHF; CDR3 DNA: TGTGCCAGCAGTTATCGGCAGGGGAATTCACCCCTCCACTTT
D gene: TRBD1; clone size: .; V gene: TRBV14; J gene: TRBJ2-1; CDR3 protein: CASSQTGQGYDEQFF; CDR3 DNA: TGTGCCAGCAGCCAAACCGGACAGGGGTACGATGAGCAGTTCTTC
D gene: .; clone size: few; V gene: TRBV5-5; J gene: TRBJ2-2; CDR3 protein: CASSLWVSANTGELFF; CDR3 DNA: TGTGCCAGCAGCTTGTGGGTCAGCGCGAACACCGGGGAGCTGTTTTTT
D gene: .; clone size: few; V gene: TRBV5-1; J gene: TRBJ1-2; CDR3 protein: CASSMGRGPNYGYTF; CDR3 DNA: TGCGCCAGCAGCATGGGAAGGGGCCCCAACTATGGCTACACCTTC
D gene: .; clone size: .; V gene: TRBV18; J gene: TRBJ1-1; CDR3 protein: CASSPVARNTEAFF; CDR3 DNA: TGTGCCAGCTCACCGGTGGCACGGAACACTGAAGCTTTCTTT
D gene: TRBD2; clone size: .; V gene: TRBV6-5; J gene: TRBJ2-5; CDR3 protein: CASTKPGSGGQTQYF; CDR3 DNA: TGTGCCAGCACCAAACCGGGGTCGGGGGGTCAGACCCAGTACTTC
D gene: .; clone size: few; V gene: TRBV29-1; J gene: TRBJ1-2; CDR3 protein: CSVGGTSLGYTF; CDR3 DNA: TGCAGCGTTGGAGGGACAAGTTTAGGCTACACCTTC
D gene: .; clone size: .; V gene: TRBV7-9; J gene: TRBJ1-4; CDR3 protein: CASSFKPGNNEKLFF; CDR3 DNA: TGTGCCAGCAGCTTCAAGCCGGGAAACAATGAAAAACTGTTTTTT
D gene: .; clone size: few; V gene: TRBV4-2; J gene: TRBJ1-3; CDR3 protein: CASSQDEIASGNTIYF; CDR3 DNA: TGTGCCAGCAGCCAAGATGAGATAGCCTCGGGAAACACCATATATTTT
D gene: .; clone size: few; V gene: TRBV21-1; J gene: TRBJ2-7; CDR3 protein: CASRGWSTSAGEQYF; CDR3 DNA: TGTGCCAGCAGGGGATGGAGTACTAGCGCCGGGGAGCAGTACTTC
D gene: .; clone size: .; V gene: TRBV5-1; J gene: TRBJ1-2; CDR3 protein: CAGRSGGNYGYTF; CDR3 DNA: TGCGCCGGCAGATCCGGGGGTAACTATGGCTACACCTTC
D gene: .; clone size: .; V gene: TRBV7-9; J gene: TRBJ2-5; CDR3 protein: CASRGQEETQYF; CDR3 DNA: TGTGCCAGCAGGGGGCAGGAAGAGACCCAGTACTTC
D gene: TRBD1; clone size: .; V gene: TRBV28; J gene: TRBJ1-1; CDR3 protein: CASTRQGNTEAFF; CDR3 DNA: TGTGCCAGCACAAGACAGGGAAACACTGAAGCTTTCTTT
D gene: .; clone size: .; V gene: TRBV2; J gene: TRBJ2-7; CDR3 protein: CASSEARGNLPSYEQYF; CDR3 DNA: TGTGCCAGCAGTGAAGCCAGGGGCAACCTCCCCTCCTACGAGCAGTACTTC
D gene: .; clone size: .; V gene: TRBV2; J gene: TRBJ1-2; CDR3 protein: CASHNRVDYGYTF; CDR3 DNA: TGTGCCAGTCATAACAGGGTTGACTATGGCTACACCTTC
D gene: TRBD2; clone size: few; V gene: TRBV6-1; J gene: TRBJ2-7; CDR3 protein: CASSEARSGGAYEQYF; CDR3 DNA: TGTGCCAGCAGTGAAGCGCGAAGCGGGGGTGCCTACGAGCAGTACTTC
D gene: .; clone size: .; V gene: TRBV9; J gene: TRBJ2-1; CDR3 protein: CASSVGLREEQFF; CDR3 DNA: TGTGCCAGCAGCGTGGGACTTCGAGAGGAGCAGTTCTTC
D gene: .; clone size: .; V gene: TRBV5-1; J gene: TRBJ2-2; CDR3 protein: CASSHQASHTGELFF; CDR3 DNA: TGCGCCAGCAGCCATCAGGCCAGTCACACCGGGGAGCTGTTTTTT
D gene: TRBD1; clone size: few; V gene: TRBV19; J gene: TRBJ2-7; CDR3 protein: CASSVRQGALNEQYF; CDR3 DNA: TGTGCCAGTAGTGTACGACAGGGGGCGTTGAACGAGCAGTACTTC
D gene: .; clone size: few; V gene: TRBV9; J gene: TRBJ1-1; CDR3 protein: CASSVKRRNTEAFF; CDR3 DNA: TGTGCCAGCAGCGTAAAGAGGAGGAACACTGAAGCTTTCTTT